What follows are 23 T cell receptor beta chains derived from one specimen sequenced in a study of vaccination effects on CD4 cells after COVID-19. The antigens for these receptors are not known. Assay used: immunoSEQ multiplex PCR; TCRdb lists only in-frame clones, some missing. Altogether about 51,000 clones are present, approximately 74% being singletons, with the ten largest covering just over 8.5%. Cultured cells yielded isolated CD4+ T cells after more than nine days. The source was CD4+ T cells from PBMCs cultured without peptide, collected before COVID-19 vaccination. Receptors were obtained from a human donor who had a prior SARS-CoV-2 infection.

This CDR3 reads CASSERVLGRAAEQFF. The CDR3 coding sequence is TGTGCCAGCAGTGAAAGGGTCCTCGGGAGGGCCGCGGAGCAGTTCTTC. The rearrangement links TRBV6-1 to TRBJ2-1; 8 positions agree with TRBD2. The CDR3 length is 16 residues. The V gene's germline CDR1 is MNHNS and CDR2 SASEGT. V lost 2 bases and J lost 10; bases outside the gene matches: 13.

The J gene is TRBJ1-2, the V gene TRBV5-4; perhaps TRBD1 as D (5 bases). V was trimmed by 5 bases and J by 4 bases, leaving 18 bases between them. CDR1 SGHNT and CDR2 YYREEE come from the germline V gene (reference sequence). This CDR3 comprises 15 residues. The CDR3 nucleotides are TGTGCCAGCAGTCGAGACCCCAGGGTGGGCTATGGCTACACCTTC. Protein sequence: CASSRDPRVGYGYTF. Together with reference TRBV5-4 and TRBJ1-2, the CDR3 gives the full variable domain: ETGVTQSPTHLIKTRGQQVTLRCSSQSGHNTVSWYQQALGQGPQFIFQYYREEENGRGNFPPRFSGLQFPNYSSELNVNALELDDSALYLCASSRDPRVGYGYTFGSGTRLTVV.

The V and J genes are TRBV7-8 and TRBJ2-3; possibly TRBD2 for D (5 bases). The CDR3 is 15 amino acids. V was pared by 3 bases and J by 4 bases, with 14 bases between. Per germline, CDR1 SGHVS and CDR2 FQNEAQ. Written as DNA, the CDR3 is TGTGCCAGCAGCTTGAGGGCGGGTACACCAGATACGCAGTATTTT. Amino acid sequence: CASSLRAGTPDTQYF.

The J gene is TRBJ2-5, the V gene TRBV30; D is unclear. Trimming took 3 bases from V and 7 from J, leaving 18 bases between them. This CDR3 has 14 residues. CDR1 and CDR2 from the germline V gene are GTSNPN and SVGIG (reference sequence). In nucleotides, the CDR3 is TGTGCCTGGAGACCTTGGACGACCCGCGGGACCCAGTACTTC. This sequence encodes CAWRPWTTRGTQYF.

V gene TRBV6-5 combines with J gene TRBJ1-2, with a tentative D call TRBD1 (5 bases). This CDR3 is 14 amino acids long. The ends were cut back, 7 bases at V and 3 bases at J, with 15 bases in the middle. CDR1 MNHEY and CDR2 SVGAGI come from the germline V gene. This chain's CDR3 is CASTSGLGDYGYTF. The CDR3 DNA sequence: TGTGCCAGCACCTCGGGCTTAGGGGACTATGGCTACACCTTC.

V and J are TRBV10-3 and TRBJ2-6, with 11 bases fitting TRBD1. Germline assignment: CDR1 ENHRY and CDR2 SYGVKD. Trimming took 4 bases from V and 4 from J; bases not matched to a gene: 3. CDR3 length: 16 residues. The CDR3 is CAISGTGGMGANVLTF. CDR3 DNA: TGTGCCATCAGTGGGACAGGGGGCATGGGGGCCAACGTCCTGACTTTC.

V gene TRBV7-3 combines with J gene TRBJ1-1; possibly TRBD1 for D (6 bases). Trimming removed 4 bases at V and 6 bases at J, with 12 bases between. The CDR3 is 13 amino acids. Looked up from germline, CDR1 is SGHTA and CDR2 is FQGTGA. The DNA for the CDR3 is TGTGCCAGCAGCTCGCAACAGGGCGCTGAAGCTTTCTTT. It codes for CASSSQQGAEAFF.

The CDR3 here is CSGQENTEAFF. The CDR3 DNA reads as TGCAGTGGACAGGAGAACACTGAAGCTTTCTTT. This chain links TRBV29-1 with TRBJ1-1; 7 nucleotides agree with TRBD1. This CDR3 is 11 amino acids long. Germline assignment: CDR1 SQVTM and CDR2 ANQGSEA.

The chain joins TRBV5-6 to TRBJ1-5; TRBD1 agrees at 9 bases. The germline V gene has CDR1 SGHDT and CDR2 YYEEEE. V dropped 2 bases and J dropped 2; count of bases not matched to a gene: 11. This CDR3 comprises 18 residues. CDR3 bases: TGTGCCAGCAGCTTAGGGACAGGGTTTGAATATGGCAATCAGCCCCAGCATTTT. Translation gives CASSLGTGFEYGNQPQHF.

Only a few counts were recorded for this clone. This rearrangement joins TRBV7-9 to TRBJ2-1; 7 bases line up with TRBD2. V trimming: 8 bases; J trimming: 4 bases; junction bases outside the gene matches: 5. This CDR3 contains 13 residues. Germline loops: CDR1 SEHNR, CDR2 FQNEAQ (reference sequence). CDR3 loop: CASWRGNYNEQFF. CDR3 sequence (DNA): TGTGCCAGCTGGCGGGGGAATTACAATGAGCAGTTCTTC. Together with reference TRBV7-9 and TRBJ2-1, the CDR3 gives the full variable domain: DTGVSQNPRHKITKRGQNVTFRCDPISEHNRLYWYRQTLGQGPEFLTYFQNEAQLEKSRLLSDRFSAERPKGSFSTLEIQRTEQGDSAMYLCASWRGNYNEQFFGPGTRLTVL.

The CDR3 DNA is TGTGCCAGCTCACTCCCACAGGGGAACGACGAGCAGTACTTC. Amino acids: CASSLPQGNDEQYF. J is TRBJ2-7 and V is TRBV18; 7 bases agree with TRBD1. V lost 4 bases and J lost 5; bases outside the gene matches: 8. CDR1 is KGHSH and CDR2 is LQKENI in the germline V gene. This CDR3 has 14 residues.

The CDR3 sequence: CASSLGGGTETQYF. The CDR3 nucleotides read TGCGCCAGCAGCTTGGGCGGGGGGACTGAGACCCAGTACTTC. V is TRBV5-1 and J is TRBJ2-5; the match to TRBD2 covers 8 bases. With 0 bases clipped from V and 5 bases from J, the junction kept 3 bases outside the gene matches. Germline V gene lookup returns CDR1 SGHRS and CDR2 YFSETQ. The CDR3 spans 14 residues.

This clone was found a few times. V usage is TRBV6-5 and J usage is TRBJ2-7, with 8 bases identical to TRBD1. The CDR3 has 14 amino acids. From germline, CDR1 is MNHEY and CDR2 SVGAGI. With V trimmed by 5 bases and J by 3 bases, 6 bases remained unmatched. Here the CDR3 reads CASSQPGQGYEQYF. CDR3 nucleotide sequence: TGTGCCAGCAGTCAACCAGGACAGGGCTACGAGCAGTACTTC.

Only one count was recorded for this clone. One end of the junction is discordant with germline, which a read error may explain. This sequence joins TRBV7-7 and TRBJ2-1; either TRBD1 or TRBD2 may supply D (5 bases each). There are 13 residues in the CDR3. CDR1 SSHAT and CDR2 FNYEAQ come from the germline V gene (reference sequence). CDR3 in DNA: TGTGCTAGCAGCACAACGTCTGGGGGTGAGCAGTTCTTC. Protein: CASSTTSGGEQFF.

This chain connects TRBV5-4 to TRBJ2-3; 7 bases are shared with TRBD2. V lost 0 bases, J lost 4 bases, and 5 bases stayed unmatched. This CDR3 spans 15 amino acids. The germline CDR1 and CDR2 sequences are SGHNT and YYREEE (reference sequence). The CDR3 reads CASSLAGGSADTQYF. For the CDR3, the DNA is TGTGCCAGCAGCTTGGCGGGAGGCTCCGCAGATACGCAGTATTTT.

The chain joins TRBV5-6 to TRBJ2-7; D gene ambiguous. The CDR3 is 13 residues long. V was trimmed by 2 bases and J by 3 bases, leaving 9 bases between them. The germline gives CDR1 SGHDT, CDR2 YYEEEE. CDR3 DNA: TGTGCCAGCAGCTTAATCACTAACTACGAGCAGTACTTC. This codes for CASSLITNYEQYF.

The gene calls are TRBV18 and TRBJ2-1; no reliable D call. Germline CDR1 is KGHSH and CDR2 is LQKENI. Trimming left V 8 bases short and J 5 bases short, with 13 bases between. The CDR3 totals 13 residues. The CDR3 DNA reads TGTGCCAGCACGCAAGATCTAAACAATGAGCAGTTCTTC. This gives the protein CASTQDLNNEQFF.

The chain joins TRBV13 to TRBJ2-5; 12 bases match TRBD2. The CDR3 runs to 15 residues. V lost 0 bases, J lost 4 bases, and 0 bases stayed unmatched. CDR1 is PRHDT and CDR2 is FYEKMQ in the germline V gene (reference sequence). CDR3 residues: CASSLGGLAGETQYF. The CDR3 nucleotides are TGTGCCAGCAGCTTAGGGGGACTAGCGGGAGAGACCCAGTACTTC.

This clone was detected a few times. The genes are TRBV25-1 and TRBJ1-3, with unresolved D. Per the germline V gene, CDR1 is MGHDK and CDR2 is SYGVNS. V gave up 5 bases and J gave up 0 bases, with 11 bases separating them. The length of the CDR3 is 15 residues. CDR3 region: CASSNPGTSGNTIYF. DNA for the CDR3: TGTGCCAGCAGTAACCCGGGAACCTCTGGAAACACCATATATTTT.

This clone has more than one count but fewer than ten. This chain connects TRBV12-3 or TRBV12-4 to TRBJ1-2, with D maybe TRBD1 (6 bases). Trimming stripped 8 bases from V and 2 bases from J, with 12 bases between. The CDR3 spans 13 residues. CDR3 amino acids: CASQGGRNYGYTF. The DNA for the CDR3 is TGTGCCAGCCAAGGGGGTAGGAACTATGGCTACACCTTC.

The chain links TRBV7-3 to TRBJ2-1, with 8 bases aligning to TRBD2. V trimming: 3 bases; J trimming: 9 bases; junction bases outside the gene matches: 10. The length of the CDR3 is 15 residues. Germline-derived CDR1 and CDR2 are SGHTA and FQGTGA. Here the CDR3 reads CASSFRGGGHSEQFF. The DNA of the CDR3 is TGTGCCAGCAGCTTCCGGGGGGGCGGTCATAGTGAGCAGTTCTTC.

The V call is TRBV5-6, the J call TRBJ1-3; 7 positions agree with TRBD1. Unmatched junction bases numbered 2, after V lost 0 bases and J lost 2 bases. The CDR3 extends over 15 amino acids. CDR1 SGHDT and CDR2 YYEEEE come from the germline V gene. The CDR3 DNA follows: TGTGCCAGCAGCTTGGGTGGGACAGCTGGAAACACCATATATTTT. It codes for CASSLGGTAGNTIYF.

The chain combines TRBV15 with TRBJ2-2; 7 nucleotides agree with TRBD1. The CDR3 covers 14 residues. Germline CDR1 LNHNV, CDR2 YYDKDF (reference sequence). Trimming took 6 bases from V and 6 from J; bases not matched to a gene: 7. This CDR3 reads CATSQDRESGELFF. Here the CDR3 DNA reads TGTGCCACCAGTCAAGACAGGGAGTCCGGGGAGCTGTTTTTT.